These 32 T cell receptor beta chains were all obtained from the same sample, sequenced in a study of T cells in localized non-small cell lung cancer. Here immunoSEQ multiplex PCR was the method, and the copy in TCRdb shows in-frame clones only, minus some. The sample contains 55,000 to 75,000 clones, 90% to 95% of which appear only once. The material was peripheral blood, obtained before any cancer treatment. These receptors were taken from a man between 40 and 69 years old with stage I lung adenocarcinoma.

This chain uses TRBV29-1 with TRBJ2-5, with 9 bases identical to TRBD1. The V and J ends lost 4 bases and 2 bases, in that order; junction bases with no gene match: 2. The CDR3 has 13 amino acids. Germline V gene data show CDR1 as SQVTM and CDR2 as ANQGSEA. The CDR3 bases are TGCAGCGTTGGGACAGGGGAACAAGAGACCCAGTACTTC. Residues: CSVGTGEQETQYF.

The V gene is TRBV27, the J gene TRBJ2-6; D is possibly TRBD2 (6 bases). Germline V gene data show CDR1 as MNHEY and CDR2 as SMNVEV (reference sequence). V gave up 7 bases and J gave up 0 bases, with 16 bases separating them. The CDR3 sequence is 17 residues long. CDR3 residues: CASTKRVSSSGANVLTF. CDR3 nucleotides: TGTGCCAGCACCAAGCGGGTCTCGTCCTCTGGGGCCAACGTCCTGACTTTC.

The chain carries TRBV7-9 and TRBJ2-1; 9 bases are shared with TRBD1. V lost 0 bases to trimming and J lost 6 bases; unmatched junction nucleotides: 3. In germline, CDR1 is SEHNR, CDR2 FQNEAQ (reference sequence). The CDR3 covers 15 residues. The CDR3 sequence is CASSLAGDRANEQFF. CDR3 bases: TGTGCCAGCAGCTTAGCGGGGGACAGGGCCAATGAGCAGTTCTTC.

The chain uses TRBV9 and TRBJ2-2; 11 bases agree with TRBD2. The ends lost 4 bases at V and 8 bases at J; junction bases unmatched: 10. The CDR3 consists of 16 residues. Looked up from germline, CDR1 is SGDLS and CDR2 is YYNGEE. The CDR3 DNA reads as TGTGCCAGCAGCCAGACTAGCGGGACCGGTGGGGGGGAGCTGTTTTTT. It is translated as CASSQTSGTGGGELFF. Looking up the rest from reference TRBV9 and TRBJ2-2 gives the full variable domain: DSGVTQTPKHLITATGQRVTLRCSPRSGDLSVYWYQQSLDQGLQFLIQYYNGEERAKGNILERFSAQQFPDLHSELNLSSLELGDSALYFCASSQTSGTGGGELFFGEGSRLTVL.

The chain combines TRBV28 with TRBJ1-3, with D unclear. Trimming took 8 bases from V and 7 from J, leaving 18 bases between them. From germline, CDR1 is MDHEN and CDR2 SYDVKM. The length of the CDR3 is 14 residues. CDR3 bases: TGTGCCAGCGGGTCCCTTGGGCTTACCAACACCATATATTTT. It specifies CASGSLGLTNTIYF.

V usage is TRBV5-1 and J usage is TRBJ2-7; D is unclear. This CDR3 is 11 amino acids long. V shed 5 bases and J shed 1 base, with 4 bases lying between them. Per germline, CDR1 SGHRS and CDR2 YFSETQ. CDR3 protein: CASRGSYEQYF. The CDR3 DNA reads as TGCGCCAGCAGGGGGTCCTACGAGCAGTACTTC.

The chain uses TRBV7-8 and TRBJ2-5; no reliable D call. Between the trimmed V and J ends, which lost 1 base and 4 bases, there was a span of 13 bases. Germline V gives CDR1 SGHVS, CDR2 FQNEAQ. This CDR3 has 15 amino acids. CDR3 nucleotide sequence: TGTGCCAGCAGCTTAGGTCTTGGAGTACGAGAGACCCAGTACTTC. Translated, it gives CASSLGLGVRETQYF.

The chain couples TRBV6-4 to TRBJ2-3; 7 nucleotides line up with TRBD1. Germline V gene lookup returns CDR1 MRHNA and CDR2 SNTAGT. The CDR3 contains 15 residues. J was trimmed by 2 bases and V by 2 bases; bases with no gene match: 4. The CDR3: CASSDRGLPTDTQYF. The CDR3, as DNA: TGTGCCAGCAGTGACAGGGGGCTACCCACAGATACGCAGTATTTT.

With respect to this clone: Germline is not matched at one junction end, which may reflect a read error. J is TRBJ2-1 and V is TRBV5-1; TRBD2 aligns across 8 bases. From germline, CDR1 is SGHRS and CDR2 YFSETQ. This CDR3 region has 15 residues. CDR3 amino acids: CASTLSGSNYNEQFF. CDR3 bases: TGCGCCAGCACCTTGAGCGGGAGCAACTACAATGAGCAGTTCTTC.

The V call is TRBV9, the J call TRBJ2-7; TRBD2 is a possible D gene (5 bases). The CDR3 sequence is 15 residues long. V was shortened by 0 bases and J by 2 bases, with 12 bases between the two germline ends. Germline V gene lookup returns CDR1 SGDLS and CDR2 YYNGEE. The CDR3 spells CASSVGSGRTYEQYF. The CDR3 nucleotides read TGTGCCAGCAGCGTAGGGAGCGGCCGCACCTACGAGCAGTACTTC.

This clone appeared once. The J gene is TRBJ1-5, the V gene TRBV5-4; weak D call: TRBD1 (5 bases). This CDR3 is 17 amino acids long. V lost 2 bases to trimming and J lost 4 bases, with 19 bases between them. Germline CDR1 SGHNT, CDR2 YYREEE (reference sequence). Here the CDR3 DNA reads TGTGCCAGCAGCTTCCCGCTCCGGGGCGGAAAAAATCAGCCCCAGCATTTT. Residues: CASSFPLRGGKNQPQHF.

The gene calls are TRBV27 and TRBJ2-7; 9 bases fit TRBD1. J was trimmed by 3 bases and V by 5 bases; bases with no gene match: 8. This CDR3 region has 15 residues. Germline V gene lookup returns CDR1 MNHEY and CDR2 SMNVEV (reference sequence). CDR3 in amino acids: CASSMFGTGSYEQYF. CDR3 sequence (DNA): TGTGCCAGCAGTATGTTTGGGACAGGGAGCTACGAGCAGTACTTC.

The gene calls are TRBV28 and TRBJ1-5; D remains ambiguous. The V gene lost 7 bases and the J gene lost 13 bases, with 20 bases spanning the gap. The germline gives CDR1 MDHEN, CDR2 SYDVKM. The length of the CDR3 is 13 residues. The CDR3 region is CASNSSSKLPQHF. The DNA of the CDR3 is TGTGCCAGCAACTCATCGTCCAAGTTGCCACAGCATTTT.

The V gene is TRBV5-1, the J gene TRBJ2-5; TRBD2 matches at 10 bases. V shed 0 bases, J shed 4 bases, and the junction held 6 bases outside the gene matches. CDR3 length: 16 amino acids. From germline, CDR1 is SGHRS and CDR2 YFSETQ. CDR3: CASSLVLAGVGETQYF. In nucleotides, the CDR3 is TGCGCCAGCAGCTTGGTTCTAGCGGGAGTTGGAGAGACCCAGTACTTC.

The chain is built from TRBV11-3 and TRBJ2-5; 7 nucleotides match TRBD1. This CDR3 comprises 15 residues. The V gene's germline CDR1 is SGHNT and CDR2 YENEEA. V dropped 3 bases and J dropped 11; count of bases not matched to a gene: 15. The CDR3 reads CASSFGGGIQGQQYF. In DNA, the CDR3 is TGTGCCAGCAGCTTCGGAGGCGGCATCCAGGGACAGCAGTACTTC.

The J gene is TRBJ1-1, the V gene TRBV6-1; 7 bases match TRBD1. Germline V gene data show CDR1 as MNHNS and CDR2 as SASEGT. CDR3 length: 13 amino acids. J lost 5 bases, V lost 6 bases, and 6 bases had no gene match. The chain's CDR3 is CASRLTGRTEAFF. The CDR3 region has the DNA TGTGCCAGCAGACTGACAGGGAGGACTGAAGCTTTCTTT.

The V gene is TRBV18, the J gene TRBJ2-7; D ambiguous. Germline V CDR1 and CDR2: KGHSH, LQKENI. V lost 2 bases and J lost 5, with 7 bases in between. The CDR3 has 12 amino acids. CDR3 region: CASSPARHEQYF. The CDR3 nucleotides read TGTGCCAGCTCACCAGCTAGACACGAGCAGTACTTC. Full variable domain (remainder filled in from reference TRBV18 and TRBJ2-7): NAGVMQNPRHLVRRRGQEARLRCSPMKGHSHVYWYRQLPEEGLKFMVYLQKENIIDESGMPKERFSAEFPKEGPSILRIQQVVRGDSAAYFCASSPARHEQYFGPGTRLTVT.

The chain couples TRBV27 to TRBJ2-7, with D tentatively TRBD1 (5 bases). The germline V and J ends were trimmed by 4 bases and 2 bases, with 12 bases remaining between them. Per the germline V gene, CDR1 is MNHEY and CDR2 is SMNVEV (reference sequence). The CDR3 loop spans 14 amino acids. CDR3 nucleotides: TGTGCCAGCAGTTCCAGGGTACCCCCCTACGAGCAGTACTTC. This gives the protein CASSSRVPPYEQYF.

The rearrangement joins TRBV5-6 to TRBJ2-1, with 9 nucleotides matching TRBD2. There are 16 residues in the CDR3. Looked up from germline, CDR1 is SGHDT and CDR2 is YYEEEE. V lost 0 bases, J lost 7 bases, and 8 bases stayed unmatched. CDR3 residues: CASSLAAGGGGNEQFF. For the CDR3, the DNA is TGTGCCAGCAGCTTGGCAGCGGGAGGAGGGGGAAATGAGCAGTTCTTC.

The rearrangement joins TRBV7-8 to TRBJ2-3, with 16 bases matching TRBD2. The CDR3 sequence is 17 residues long. Looked up from germline, CDR1 is SGHVS and CDR2 is FQNEAQ. The junction had 5 bases not matched to a gene; V was cut back by 5 bases and J by 3 bases. The CDR3 here is CASSTQGLAGGTDTQYF. The CDR3 DNA reads TGTGCCAGCAGCACCCAGGGACTAGCGGGAGGGACAGATACGCAGTATTTT.

This rearrangement joins TRBV29-1 to TRBJ2-7; 8 bases agree with TRBD1. CDR1 is SQVTM, CDR2 ANQGSEA, per germline. The junction had 6 bases not matched to a gene; V was cut back by 7 bases and J by 4 bases. This CDR3 region has 12 residues. The CDR3 spells CSARTGRYEQYF. The CDR3 nucleotides are TGCAGCGCAAGGACAGGGCGGTACGAGCAGTACTTC.

The genes are TRBV4-1 and TRBJ1-2, with D uncertain. Germline V gives CDR1 MGHRA, CDR2 YSYEKL. Trimming left V 0 bases short and J 4 bases short, with 12 bases between. This CDR3 has 15 amino acids. CDR3 bases: TGCGCCAGCAGCCAAGATCTACGACGGTCCTATGGCTACACCTTC. It specifies CASSQDLRRSYGYTF.

The V call is TRBV7-2, the J call TRBJ2-5, with 8 nucleotides matching TRBD2. The CDR3 runs to 14 residues. Trimming took 3 bases from V and 4 from J; bases not matched to a gene: 4. Germline V gene lookup returns CDR1 SGHTA and CDR2 FQGNSA. The CDR3 protein is CASSFSGGGETQYF. The CDR3 region has the DNA TGTGCCAGCAGCTTCTCGGGAGGGGGAGAGACCCAGTACTTC.

The V gene is TRBV5-1, the J gene TRBJ1-1; tentative D call: TRBD1 (5 bases). The germline CDR1 and CDR2 sequences are SGHRS and YFSETQ. The CDR3 extends over 13 amino acids. V was clipped by 0 bases and J by 6 bases, with 9 bases between them. CDR3 protein: CASSLDQGPEAFF. The CDR3 coding sequence is TGCGCCAGCAGCTTGGATCAGGGCCCTGAAGCTTTCTTT. Looking up the rest from reference TRBV5-1 and TRBJ1-1 gives the full variable domain: KAGVTQTPRYLIKTRGQQVTLSCSPISGHRSVSWYQQTPGQGLQFLFEYFSETQRNKGNFPGRFSGRQFSNSRSEMNVSTLELGDSALYLCASSLDQGPEAFFGQGTRLTVV.

The DNA for the CDR3 is TGTGCCACCAGCAGAGGAGGGACAGGGGGGGCGAATCCGGCGGGAGGGCCTAGGGAGACCCAGTACTTC. This translates into CATSRGGTGGANPAGGPRETQYF. The chain combines TRBV15 with TRBJ2-5; 11 bases fit TRBD1. CDR1 is LNHNV, CDR2 YYDKDF, per germline (reference sequence). CDR3 length: 23 residues. V was pared by 1 base and J by 5 bases, with 27 bases of the junction left unmatched.

The chain joins TRBV28 to TRBJ1-5; D not resolved. The V and J ends lost 3 bases and 0 bases respectively, with 9 bases between them. CDR3 size: 15 residues. Germline V gives CDR1 MDHEN, CDR2 SYDVKM. CDR3 region: CASSFRGYSNQPQHF. The DNA of the CDR3 is TGTGCCAGCAGTTTCCGAGGGTATAGCAATCAGCCCCAGCATTTT.

This chain connects TRBV28 to TRBJ1-5; D is unclear. The germline gives CDR1 MDHEN, CDR2 SYDVKM. Trimming left V 1 base short and J 0 bases short, with 7 bases between. This CDR3 is 15 amino acids long. CDR3 nucleotides: TGTGCCAGCAGTTTATCAACAGATAGCAATCAGCCCCAGCATTTT. Translated: CASSLSTDSNQPQHF. Based on the CDR3 plus reference TRBV28 and TRBJ1-5, the full variable domain is DVKVTQSSRYLVKRTGEKVFLECVQDMDHENMFWYRQDPGLGLRLIYFSYDVKMKEKGDIPEGYSVSREKKERFSLILESASTNQTSMYLCASSLSTDSNQPQHFGDGTRLSIL.

The chain uses TRBV2 and TRBJ1-1; D unresolved. Germline CDR1 is SNHLY and CDR2 is FYNNEI. The CDR3 spans 12 residues. Trimming stripped 2 bases from V and 10 bases from J, with 11 bases between. The CDR3: CASSEWNSGAFF. The CDR3 nucleotides are TGTGCCAGCAGTGAATGGAACAGCGGAGCTTTCTTT.

The chain uses TRBV6-1 and TRBJ2-7; 10 nucleotides line up with TRBD2. Germline assignment: CDR1 MNHNS and CDR2 SASEGT. V shed 10 bases, J shed 0 bases, and the junction held 6 bases outside the gene matches. This CDR3 spans 14 amino acids. CDR3 DNA sequence: TGTGCCACGGAAGGGACTAGCGTCTCCTACGAGCAGTACTTC. Its protein is CATEGTSVSYEQYF.

The chain uses TRBV27 and TRBJ1-1; D might be TRBD1 (5 bases). From germline, CDR1 is MNHEY and CDR2 SMNVEV (reference sequence). There are 15 residues in the CDR3. V dropped 5 bases and J dropped 2 bases, with 15 bases sitting between them. CDR3 DNA sequence: TGTGCCAGCAGTCCACAACCAGGGTATAACACTGAAGCTTTCTTT. Its protein is CASSPQPGYNTEAFF.

The gene calls are TRBV6-1 and TRBJ1-5; D is unresolved. Germline V CDR1 and CDR2: MNHNS, SASEGT. This CDR3 has 14 residues. V dropped 0 bases and J dropped 6 bases, with 9 bases sitting between them. DNA of the CDR3: TGTGCCAGCAGTGAAGCTGGTCGGGGTCAGCCCCAGCATTTT. This translates into CASSEAGRGQPQHF.

The chain links TRBV6-5 to TRBJ2-7, with D perhaps TRBD2 (5 bases). The CDR3 is made up of 15 amino acids. The germline gives CDR1 MNHEY, CDR2 SVGAGI. Trimming shortened V by 6 bases and J by 2 bases, and 17 bases separated the two germline ends. CDR3 sequence (DNA): TGTGCCAGCAGGCCCGGAGGAAATTGGCCCTACGAGCAGTACTTC. Translated, it gives CASRPGGNWPYEQYF.